This passage covers 24 T cell receptor beta chains from one sample sequenced in a study of vaccination and CD4 T cells after COVID-19. No antigen has been assigned to these receptors. As to treatment: roughly 10-day PBMC culture with coronavirus spike peptide pools or control peptides (ViraFEST assay). With the Oncomine TCR Beta short-read assay, DNA from cultured CD4+ T cells was sequenced. Each CDR3 protein gets one entry after TCRdb re-called the PCR reads with MiXCR. The sample comprises around 14,000 distinct CDR3 sequences, under 75% of which are singletons, and 11% to 15% rests with the top ten. The source material was CD4+ T cells from blood, cultured in vitro. These receptors were taken from a human donor who had recovered from COVID-19.

This clonotype was recorded a few times. The chain employs TRBV20-1 and TRBJ2-5; no clear D. Germline values: CDR1 DFQATT, CDR2 SNEGSKA (reference sequence). This CDR3 is built from 11 residues. V lost 6 bases and J 2 bases, leaving 7 bases between the germline ends. CDR3 bases: TGCAGTGCCGAGATACAAGAGACCCAGTACTTC. Translated, it gives CSAEIQETQYF.

The sample holds one count of this clonotype. The V gene is TRBV27, the J gene TRBJ2-1, with TRBD2 matching over 9 bases. CDR1 MNHEY and CDR2 SMNVEV come from the germline V gene (reference sequence). CDR3 size: 15 residues. With V trimmed by 5 bases and J by 6 bases, 8 bases remained unmatched. CDR3 residues: CASSPRPSGINEQFF. DNA for the CDR3: TGTGCCAGCAGTCCCAGGCCTAGCGGGATCAATGAGCAGTTCTTC.

In its sample, this clonotype was seen a few times. The V gene is TRBV27, the J gene TRBJ1-5; D ambiguous. This CDR3 is 15 amino acids long. Germline CDR1 is MNHEY and CDR2 is SMNVEV (reference sequence). The V end lost 0 bases, the J end lost 4 bases, and 10 bases lay between the germline ends. This CDR3 is CASSLSRQTNQPQHF. The CDR3 region has the DNA TGTGCCAGCAGTTTATCGAGGCAGACAAATCAGCCCCAGCATTTT.

This clonotype was counted a few times. This rearrangement joins TRBV11-3 to TRBJ2-1; D may be TRBD2 (6 bases). CDR3 length: 14 amino acids. Germline V gene lookup returns CDR1 SGHNT and CDR2 YENEEA. Trimming left V 5 bases short and J 3 bases short, with 11 bases between. The CDR3 sequence is CASSLGSGYNEQFF. In DNA, the CDR3 is TGTGCCAGCAGCCTTGGTAGCGGCTACAATGAGCAGTTCTTC. Combining the CDR3 with reference TRBV11-3 and TRBJ2-1 gives the whole variable domain EAGVVQSPRYKIIEKKQPVAFWCNPISGHNTLYWYLQNLGQGPELLIRYENEEAVDDSQLPKDRFSAERLKGVDSTLKIQPAELGDSAVYLCASSLGSGYNEQFFGPGTRLTVL.

The chain combines TRBV11-2 with TRBJ2-7; perhaps TRBD2 as D (5 bases). CDR1 and CDR2 from the germline V gene are SGHAT and FQNNGV. V lost 6 bases and J 7 bases, leaving 13 bases between the germline ends. This CDR3 has 12 amino acids. CDR3 region: CASRRRDGEQYF. As DNA, the CDR3 is TGTGCCAGCAGGAGACGGGATGGGGAGCAGTACTTC.

The rearrangement uses TRBV6-4 and TRBJ2-1; TRBD1 matches at 7 bases. V gave up 5 bases and J gave up 5 bases; unmatched junction bases: 9. Germline assignment: CDR1 MRHNA and CDR2 SNTAGT. The length of the CDR3 is 15 residues. The CDR3 nucleotides read TGTGCCAGCAGTTCTTCTGAGGGGGCCCACAATGAGCAGTTCTTC. Its protein product is CASSSSEGAHNEQFF.

This clonotype turned up a few times. V is TRBV20-1 and J is TRBJ2-1; 9 nucleotides align to TRBD2. Germline V gene lookup returns CDR1 DFQATT and CDR2 SNEGSKA (reference sequence). Losses at the gene ends were 2 bases for V and 7 bases for J; bases not matched to a gene: 9. CDR3 length equals 15 residues. CDR3 residues: CSARLAGWSGNEQFF. The CDR3 DNA reads as TGCAGTGCTAGACTAGCGGGATGGTCCGGGAATGAGCAGTTCTTC.

V is TRBV20-1 and J is TRBJ1-6; TRBD1 is a possible D gene (6 bases). The CDR3 consists of 13 residues. The V gene's germline CDR1 is DFQATT and CDR2 SNEGSKA (reference sequence). Trimming took off 0 bases at V and 13 bases at J, with 13 bases between the two ends. The DNA for the CDR3 is TGCAGTGCTAGAGAGGGGGCCCTTTCGCCCCTCCACTTT. This sequence encodes CSAREGALSPLHF.

The chain recombines TRBV24-1 with TRBJ2-1; 8 nucleotides line up with TRBD2. V lost 8 bases, J lost 0 bases, and 2 bases stayed unmatched. The CDR3 covers 14 residues. Germline lookup yields CDR1 KGHDR and CDR2 SFDVKD. CDR3: CATTGRDSYNEQFF. The CDR3 region has the DNA TGTGCCACCACCGGGAGGGACTCCTACAATGAGCAGTTCTTC.

The chain employs TRBV7-2 and TRBJ2-1, with D unresolved. V dropped 1 base and J dropped 8 bases, with 24 bases sitting between them. CDR1 and CDR2 (germline): SGHTA, FQGNSA. CDR3 length: 18 amino acids. Written as DNA, the CDR3 is TGTGCCAGCAGCTTAGGGGCCCAGGTAGCTTGGGTTTCTTATGAGCAGTTCTTC. Translated: CASSLGAQVAWVSYEQFF. The variable domain in full, with the rest retrieved from reference TRBV7-2 and TRBJ2-1, is GAGVSQSPSNKVTEKGKDVELRCDPISGHTALYWYRQSLGQGLEFLIYFQGNSAPDKSGLPSDRFSAERTGGSVSTLTIQRTQQEDSAVYLCASSLGAQVAWVSYEQFFGPGTRLTVL.

The rearrangement uses TRBV11-2 and TRBJ2-7, with TRBD2 identical over 8 bases. The V and J ends lost 4 bases and 1 base, in that order; junction bases with no gene match: 9. CDR3 length: 16 amino acids. Germline V CDR1 and CDR2: SGHAT, FQNNGV. In DNA, the CDR3 is TGTGCCAGCAGCTGGGGGTGGGGCGGGAGGTCCTACGAGCAGTACTTC. This sequence encodes CASSWGWGGRSYEQYF. Together with reference TRBV11-2 and TRBJ2-7, the CDR3 gives the full variable domain: EAGVAQSPRYKIIEKRQSVAFWCNPISGHATLYWYQQILGQGPKLLIQFQNNGVVDDSQLPKDRFSAERLKGVDSTLKIQPAKLEDSAVYLCASSWGWGGRSYEQYFGPGTRLTVT.

This clonotype was counted once. This chain connects TRBV6-2 or TRBV6-3 to TRBJ2-1, with TRBD2 identical over 9 bases. In germline, CDR1 is MNHEY, CDR2 SVGEGT. The J segment lost 2 bases and the V segment lost 6 bases, leaving 5 bases of the junction unmatched. This CDR3 has 15 amino acids. In DNA, the CDR3 is TGTGCCAGCAGCCAGGGACTAGCAGCCTACAATGAGCAGTTCTTC. This codes for CASSQGLAAYNEQFF.

CDR3 amino acids: CASSLPQGVIETQYF. In DNA form, the CDR3 reads TGTGCCAGCAGCCTGCCCCAGGGGGTCATTGAGACCCAGTACTTC. The chain has TRBV5-4 and TRBJ2-5; 7 bases line up with TRBD1. Germline-derived CDR1 and CDR2 are SGHNT and YYREEE (reference sequence). V dropped 4 bases and J dropped 5; count of bases not matched to a gene: 11. This CDR3 contains 15 residues.

The chain links TRBV12-3 or TRBV12-4 to TRBJ1-5; the match to TRBD1 covers 8 bases. V lost 3 bases, J lost 7 bases, and 8 bases stayed unmatched. The CDR3 covers 15 residues. The CDR3 DNA is TGTGCCAGCAGTTTGTACGACAGGGGACTGCAGCCCCAGCATTTT. Protein sequence: CASSLYDRGLQPQHF.

The V gene is TRBV2, the J gene TRBJ1-1; 11 positions match TRBD1. This CDR3 is 16 amino acids long. Germline CDR1 SNHLY, CDR2 FYNNEI. V shed 7 bases and J 3 bases; nucleotides not matched to a gene: 10. The CDR3 coding sequence is TGTGCCAGCAAGGGTGGGACAGGGGGTTCGGACACTGAAGCTTTCTTT. The encoded protein is CASKGGTGGSDTEAFF. Complete variable domain (other parts from reference TRBV2 and TRBJ1-1): EPEVTQTPSHQVTQMGQEVILRCVPISNHLYFYWYRQILGQKVEFLVSFYNNEISEKSEIFDDQFSVERPDGSNFTLKIRSTKLEDSAMYFCASKGGTGGSDTEAFFGQGTRLTVV.

The chain employs TRBV5-4 and TRBJ2-7; 7 bases align to TRBD2. This CDR3 is built from 14 residues. Trimming at V came to 4 bases and at J to 4 bases, leaving 8 bases not matched to a gene. Germline V gene lookup returns CDR1 SGHNT and CDR2 YYREEE (reference sequence). Here the CDR3 reads CASSESGKQYEQYF. The CDR3 DNA sequence: TGTGCCAGCAGCGAAAGCGGGAAGCAGTACGAGCAGTACTTC.

The J gene is TRBJ2-7, the V gene TRBV11-1; D is unresolved. Trimming shortened V by 2 bases and J by 0 bases, and 8 bases separated the two germline ends. CDR1 SGHAT and CDR2 FQDESV come from the germline V gene (reference sequence). CDR3 length: 14 amino acids. The CDR3 reads CASSLSTGSYEQYF. DNA for the CDR3: TGTGCCAGCAGCTTATCTACTGGCTCCTACGAGCAGTACTTC.

The CDR3 sequence is CAWRATSGSPLHF. The CDR3 DNA is TGTGCCTGGAGGGCCACTTCCGGGTCACCCCTCCACTTT. V is TRBV30 and J is TRBJ1-6; no firm D call. The CDR3 is made up of 13 amino acids. The ends were cut back, 3 bases at V and 10 bases at J, with 13 bases in the middle. Germline CDR1 reads GTSNPN; CDR2 reads SVGIG (reference sequence).

CDR3 amino acids: CASRFSGRITKNIQYF. The CDR3 nucleotides are TGTGCCAGCAGATTTAGCGGGAGGATAACCAAAAACATTCAGTACTTC. The chain combines TRBV28 with TRBJ2-4, with 10 bases matching TRBD2. After removal of 6 bases from V and 2 bases from J, the junction contained 7 bases not matched to a gene. Looked up from germline, CDR1 is MDHEN and CDR2 is SYDVKM. The CDR3 runs 16 residues. Combining the CDR3 with reference TRBV28 and TRBJ2-4 gives the whole variable domain DVKVTQSSRYLVKRTGEKVFLECVQDMDHENMFWYRQDPGLGLRLIYFSYDVKMKEKGDIPEGYSVSREKKERFSLILESASTNQTSMYLCASRFSGRITKNIQYFGAGTRLSVL.

The CDR3: CASSITRQSEAFF. The CDR3 nucleotides read TGTGCCAGCAGCATCACTCGACAGTCTGAAGCTTTCTTT. The V gene is TRBV7-2, the J gene TRBJ1-1; D might be TRBD1 (5 bases). V was shortened by 5 bases and J by 6 bases, with 13 bases between the two germline ends. CDR3 size: 13 residues. Looked up from germline, CDR1 is SGHTA and CDR2 is FQGNSA.

This chain uses TRBV12-3 or TRBV12-4 with TRBJ2-7; TRBD2 aligns across 8 bases. V was clipped by 7 bases and J by 5 bases; unmatched bases: 16. The CDR3 covers 16 residues. The CDR3 DNA reads TGTGCCAGCACCCATTACGGGACTCTACTAGCGGACGAGCAGTACTTC. Its protein is CASTHYGTLLADEQYF.

The chain recombines TRBV5-8 with TRBJ1-5; D is unclear. Germline V gives CDR1 SGHTS, CDR2 YDEGEE. Trimming removed 6 bases at V and 1 base at J, with 8 bases between. The CDR3 sequence is 13 residues long. The CDR3, as DNA: TGTGCCAGCACCCCGTCCAGCAATCAGCCCCAGCATTTT. This gives the protein CASTPSSNQPQHF.

This clonotype turned up a few times. This chain uses TRBV20-1 with TRBJ1-2, with TRBD1 as a possible D gene (5 bases). Germline values: CDR1 DFQATT, CDR2 SNEGSKA (reference sequence). This CDR3 spans 11 amino acids. V lost 5 bases and J 5 bases, leaving 9 bases between the germline ends. This CDR3 reads CSAGGTYGYTF. The DNA for the CDR3 is TGCAGTGCTGGAGGGACGTATGGCTACACCTTC.

V is TRBV12-3 or TRBV12-4 and J is TRBJ1-5; possibly TRBD1 for D (5 bases). The CDR3 extends over 14 amino acids. Between the trimmed V and J ends, which lost 7 bases and 4 bases, there was a span of 14 bases. Written as DNA, the CDR3 is TGTGCCAGCACTTCTAGGCAGGGAAATCAGCCCCAGCATTTT. As protein: CASTSRQGNQPQHF.